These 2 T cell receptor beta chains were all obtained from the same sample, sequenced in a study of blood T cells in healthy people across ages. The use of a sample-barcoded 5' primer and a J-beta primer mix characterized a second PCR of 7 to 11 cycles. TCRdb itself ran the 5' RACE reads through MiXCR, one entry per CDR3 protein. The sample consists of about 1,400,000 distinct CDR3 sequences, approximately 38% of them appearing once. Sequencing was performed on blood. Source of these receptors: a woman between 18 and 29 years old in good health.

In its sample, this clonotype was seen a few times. This CDR3 is CASSLEVASYGYTF. In DNA, the CDR3 is TGTGCCAGCAGCTTAGAGGTGGCATCCTATGGCTACACCTTC. The chain recombines TRBV7-2 with TRBJ1-2; D uncertain. The CDR3 totals 14 residues. Trimming removed 1 base from V and 4 bases from J, with 10 bases in between. Per the germline V gene, CDR1 is SGHTA and CDR2 is FQGNSA.

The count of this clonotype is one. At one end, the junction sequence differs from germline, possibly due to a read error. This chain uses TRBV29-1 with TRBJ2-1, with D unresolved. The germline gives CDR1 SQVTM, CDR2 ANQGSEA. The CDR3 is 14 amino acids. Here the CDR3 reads CSIEARFLINGQFF. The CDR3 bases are TGCAGCATCGAGGCGCGGTTTCTGATTAATGGGCAGTTCTTC.